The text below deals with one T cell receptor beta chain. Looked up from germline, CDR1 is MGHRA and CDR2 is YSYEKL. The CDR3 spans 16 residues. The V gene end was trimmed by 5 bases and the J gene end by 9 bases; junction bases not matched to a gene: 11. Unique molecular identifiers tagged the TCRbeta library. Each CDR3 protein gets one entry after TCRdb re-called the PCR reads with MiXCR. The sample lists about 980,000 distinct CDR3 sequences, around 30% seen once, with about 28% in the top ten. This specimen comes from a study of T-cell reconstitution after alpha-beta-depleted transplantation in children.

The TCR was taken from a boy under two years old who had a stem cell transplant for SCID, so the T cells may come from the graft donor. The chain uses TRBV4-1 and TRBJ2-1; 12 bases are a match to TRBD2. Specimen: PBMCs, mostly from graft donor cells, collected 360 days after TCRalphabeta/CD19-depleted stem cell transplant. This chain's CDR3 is CASSRIPSGGAGEQFF. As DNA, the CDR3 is TGCGCCAGCAGCAGGATCCCTAGCGGGGGGGCAGGTGAGCAGTTCTTC.